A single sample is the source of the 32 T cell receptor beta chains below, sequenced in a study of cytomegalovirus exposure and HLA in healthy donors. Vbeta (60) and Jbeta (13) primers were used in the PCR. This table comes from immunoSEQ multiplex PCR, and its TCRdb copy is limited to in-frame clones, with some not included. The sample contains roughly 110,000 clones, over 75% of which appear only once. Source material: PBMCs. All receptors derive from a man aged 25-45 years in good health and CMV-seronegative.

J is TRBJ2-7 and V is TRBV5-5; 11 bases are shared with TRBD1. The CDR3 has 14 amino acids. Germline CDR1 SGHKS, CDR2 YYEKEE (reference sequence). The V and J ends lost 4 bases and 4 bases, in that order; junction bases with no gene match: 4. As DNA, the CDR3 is TGTGCCAGCAGCCGGGACAGGGGGTATTACGAGCAGTACTTC. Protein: CASSRDRGYYEQYF. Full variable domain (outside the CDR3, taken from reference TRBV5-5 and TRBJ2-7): DAGVTQSPTHLIKTRGQQVTLRCSPISGHKSVSWYQQVLGQGPQFIFQYYEKEERGRGNFPDRFSARQFPNYSSELNVNALLLGDSALYLCASSRDRGYYEQYFGPGTRLTVT.

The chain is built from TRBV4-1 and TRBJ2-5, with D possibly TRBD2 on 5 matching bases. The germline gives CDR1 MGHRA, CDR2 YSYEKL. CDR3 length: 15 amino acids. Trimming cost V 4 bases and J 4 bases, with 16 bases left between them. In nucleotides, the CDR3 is TGCGCCAGCAGCCGTGAACTAGATCGGGGAGAGACCCAGTACTTC. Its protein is CASSRELDRGETQYF.

As DNA, the CDR3 is TGCGCCAGCAGCCTAAATGAAAAACTGTTTTTT. It yields the protein CASSLNEKLFF. The chain employs TRBV5-1 and TRBJ1-4; D unclear. The V gene's germline CDR1 is SGHRS and CDR2 YFSETQ. The CDR3 is 11 residues long. V dropped 4 bases and J dropped 5 bases, with 3 bases sitting between them.

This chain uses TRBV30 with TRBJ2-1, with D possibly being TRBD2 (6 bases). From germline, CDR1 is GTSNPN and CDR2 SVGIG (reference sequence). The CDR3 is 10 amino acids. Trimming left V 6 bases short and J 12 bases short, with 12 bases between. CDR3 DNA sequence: TGTGCCTGCATGACGGAGGGGCAGTTCTTC. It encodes CACMTEGQFF.

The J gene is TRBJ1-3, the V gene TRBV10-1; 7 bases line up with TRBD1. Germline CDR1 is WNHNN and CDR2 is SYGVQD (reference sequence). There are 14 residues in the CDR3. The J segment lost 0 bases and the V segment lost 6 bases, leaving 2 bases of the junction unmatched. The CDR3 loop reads CASSRDSSGNTIYF. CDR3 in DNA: TGCGCCAGCAGCCGGGACAGCTCTGGAAACACCATATATTTT.

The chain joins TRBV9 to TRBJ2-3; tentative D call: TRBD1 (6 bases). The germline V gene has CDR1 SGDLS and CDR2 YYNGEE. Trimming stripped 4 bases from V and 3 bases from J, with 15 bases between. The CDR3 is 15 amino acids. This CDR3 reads CASSTGHRGTDTQYF. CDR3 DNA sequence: TGTGCCAGCAGCACGGGACACCGAGGGACAGATACGCAGTATTTT.

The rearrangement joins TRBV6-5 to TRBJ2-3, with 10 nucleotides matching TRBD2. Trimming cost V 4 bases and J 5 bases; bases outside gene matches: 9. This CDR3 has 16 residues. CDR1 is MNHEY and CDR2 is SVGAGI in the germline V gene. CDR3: CASSLIAGGGVDTQYF. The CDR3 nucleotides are TGTGCCAGCAGTTTAATAGCGGGGGGAGGGGTAGATACGCAGTATTTT.

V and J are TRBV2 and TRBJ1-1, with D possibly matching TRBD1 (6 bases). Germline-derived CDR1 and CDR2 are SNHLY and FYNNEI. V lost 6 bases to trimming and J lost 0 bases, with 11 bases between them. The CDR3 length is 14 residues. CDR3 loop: CASSLQGMNTEAFF. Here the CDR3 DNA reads TGTGCCAGCAGCCTACAGGGAATGAACACTGAAGCTTTCTTT.

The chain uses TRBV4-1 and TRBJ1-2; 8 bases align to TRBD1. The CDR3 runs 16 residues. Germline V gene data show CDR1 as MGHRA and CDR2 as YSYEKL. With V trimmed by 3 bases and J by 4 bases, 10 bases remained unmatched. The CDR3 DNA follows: TGCGCCAGCAGCCAGCCGACAGGGGCTCCAGGCTATGGCTACACCTTC. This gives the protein CASSQPTGAPGYGYTF.

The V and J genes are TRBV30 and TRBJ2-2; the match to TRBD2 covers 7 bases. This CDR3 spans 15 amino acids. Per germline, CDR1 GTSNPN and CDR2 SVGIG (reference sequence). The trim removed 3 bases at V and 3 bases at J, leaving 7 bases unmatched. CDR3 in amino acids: CAWRVRGIDTGELFF. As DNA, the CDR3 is TGTGCCTGGAGAGTGCGGGGGATAGACACCGGGGAGCTGTTTTTT. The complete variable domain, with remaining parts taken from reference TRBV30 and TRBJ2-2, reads SQTIHQWPATLVQPVGSPLSLECTVEGTSNPNLYWYRQAAGRGLQLLFYSVGIGQISSEVPQNLSASRPQDRQFILSSKKLLLSDSGFYLCAWRVRGIDTGELFFGEGSRLTVL.

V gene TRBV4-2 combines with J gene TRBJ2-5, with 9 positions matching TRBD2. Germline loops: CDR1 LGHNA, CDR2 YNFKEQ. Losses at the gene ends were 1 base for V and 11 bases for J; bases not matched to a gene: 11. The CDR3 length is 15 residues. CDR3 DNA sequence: TGTGCCAGCAGCCAAGGAGTGGGTGGCGGGGGGGAGCAGTACTTC. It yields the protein CASSQGVGGGGEQYF.

The CDR3 reads CASMVSGATSRELFF. The CDR3 DNA reads TGTGCCAGCATGGTTTCAGGGGCGACGTCCAGGGAGCTGTTTTTT. V usage is TRBV28 and J usage is TRBJ2-2; tentative D call: TRBD1 (6 bases). Trimming removed 7 bases from V and 9 bases from J, with 21 bases in between. The CDR3 is made up of 15 amino acids. The germline gives CDR1 MDHEN, CDR2 SYDVKM.

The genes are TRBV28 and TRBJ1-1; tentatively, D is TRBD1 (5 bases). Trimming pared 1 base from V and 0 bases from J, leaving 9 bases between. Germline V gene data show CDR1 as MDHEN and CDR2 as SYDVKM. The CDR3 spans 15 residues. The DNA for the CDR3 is TGTGCCAGCAGTTTATTCTCCAGGGTGAACACTGAAGCTTTCTTT. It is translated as CASSLFSRVNTEAFF.

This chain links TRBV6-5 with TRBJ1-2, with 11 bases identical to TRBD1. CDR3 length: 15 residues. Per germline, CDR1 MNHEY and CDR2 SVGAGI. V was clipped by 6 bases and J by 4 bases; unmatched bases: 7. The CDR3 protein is CASRPRDRGVYGYTF. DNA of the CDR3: TGTGCCAGCAGGCCACGGGACAGGGGGGTCTATGGCTACACCTTC.

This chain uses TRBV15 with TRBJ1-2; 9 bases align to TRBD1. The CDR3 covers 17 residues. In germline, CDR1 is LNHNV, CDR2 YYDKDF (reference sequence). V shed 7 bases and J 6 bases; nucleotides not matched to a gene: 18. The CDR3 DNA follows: TGTGCCACCACCACCGGTGGGGGAAGGACAGGGGCGGATGGCTACACCTTC. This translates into CATTTGGGRTGADGYTF.

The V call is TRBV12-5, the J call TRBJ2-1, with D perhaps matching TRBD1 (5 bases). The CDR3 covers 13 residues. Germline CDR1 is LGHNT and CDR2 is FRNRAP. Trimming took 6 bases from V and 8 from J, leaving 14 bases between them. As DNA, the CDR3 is TGTGCTAGTGGAAGGGGCGCCGAGGATGAGCAGTTCTTC. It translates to CASGRGAEDEQFF.

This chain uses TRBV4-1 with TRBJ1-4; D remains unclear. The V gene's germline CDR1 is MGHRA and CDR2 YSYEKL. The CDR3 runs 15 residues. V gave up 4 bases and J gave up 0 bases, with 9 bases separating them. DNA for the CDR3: TGCGCCAGCAGCCTTCCAGGAACAACTAATGAAAAACTGTTTTTT. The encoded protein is CASSLPGTTNEKLFF.

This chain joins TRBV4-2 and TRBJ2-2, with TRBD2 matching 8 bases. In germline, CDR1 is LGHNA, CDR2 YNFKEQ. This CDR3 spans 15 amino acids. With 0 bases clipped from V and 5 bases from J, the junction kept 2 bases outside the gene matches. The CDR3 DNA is TGTGCCAGCAGCCAAGAAGCGGGGGTTACCGGGGAGCTGTTTTTT. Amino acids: CASSQEAGVTGELFF.

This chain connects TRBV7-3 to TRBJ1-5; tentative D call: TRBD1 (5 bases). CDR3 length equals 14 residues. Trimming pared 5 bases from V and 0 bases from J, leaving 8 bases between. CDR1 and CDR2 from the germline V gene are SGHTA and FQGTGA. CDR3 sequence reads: CASSPGYSNQPQHF. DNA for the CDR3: TGTGCCAGCAGCCCAGGGTATAGCAATCAGCCCCAGCATTTT.

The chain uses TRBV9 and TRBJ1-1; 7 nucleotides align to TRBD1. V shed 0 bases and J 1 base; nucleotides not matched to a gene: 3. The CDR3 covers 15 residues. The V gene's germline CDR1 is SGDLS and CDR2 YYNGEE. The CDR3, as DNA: TGTGCCAGCAGCGTAGGCGAGGGGGCGAACACTGAAGCTTTCTTT. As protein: CASSVGEGANTEAFF.

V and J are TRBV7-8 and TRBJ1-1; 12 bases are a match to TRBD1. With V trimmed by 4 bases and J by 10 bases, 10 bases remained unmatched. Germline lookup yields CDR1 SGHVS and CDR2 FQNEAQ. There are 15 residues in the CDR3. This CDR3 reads CASSSFPGTGGRAFF. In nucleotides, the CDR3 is TGTGCCAGCAGCTCCTTTCCCGGGACAGGGGGCAGAGCTTTCTTT.

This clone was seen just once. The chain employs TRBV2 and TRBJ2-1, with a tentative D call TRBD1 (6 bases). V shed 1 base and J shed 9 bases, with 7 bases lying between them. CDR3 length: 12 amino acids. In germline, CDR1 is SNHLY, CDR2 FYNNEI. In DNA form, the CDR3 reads TGTGCCAGCAGTGAAGTAGGGGGTGAGCAGTTCTTC. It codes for CASSEVGGEQFF.

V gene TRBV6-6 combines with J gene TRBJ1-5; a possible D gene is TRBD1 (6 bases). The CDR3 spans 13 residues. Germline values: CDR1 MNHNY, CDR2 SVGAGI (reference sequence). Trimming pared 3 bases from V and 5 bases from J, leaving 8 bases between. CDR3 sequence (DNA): TGTGCCAGCAGTTATGAGGGGGATCAGCCCCAGCATTTT. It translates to CASSYEGDQPQHF.

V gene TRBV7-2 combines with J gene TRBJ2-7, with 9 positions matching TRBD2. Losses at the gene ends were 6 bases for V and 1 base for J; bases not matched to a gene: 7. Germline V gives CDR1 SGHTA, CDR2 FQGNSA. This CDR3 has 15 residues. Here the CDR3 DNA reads TGTGCCAGCAGTGCGGGGGGGGGATTTTCCTACGAGCAGTACTTC. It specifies CASSAGGGFSYEQYF.

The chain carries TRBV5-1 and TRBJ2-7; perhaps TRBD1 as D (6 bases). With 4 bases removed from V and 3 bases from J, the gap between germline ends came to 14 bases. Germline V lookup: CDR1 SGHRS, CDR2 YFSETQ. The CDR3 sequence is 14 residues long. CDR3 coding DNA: TGCGCCAGCAGCCCGGCAGGGGCCGGCTACGAGCAGTACTTC. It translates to CASSPAGAGYEQYF.

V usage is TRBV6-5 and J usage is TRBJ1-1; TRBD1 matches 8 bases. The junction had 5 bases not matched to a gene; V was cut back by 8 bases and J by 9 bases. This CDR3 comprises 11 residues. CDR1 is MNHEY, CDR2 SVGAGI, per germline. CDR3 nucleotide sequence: TGTGCCAGCGGACAGGGTTGGAAAGCTTTCTTT. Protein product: CASGQGWKAFF.

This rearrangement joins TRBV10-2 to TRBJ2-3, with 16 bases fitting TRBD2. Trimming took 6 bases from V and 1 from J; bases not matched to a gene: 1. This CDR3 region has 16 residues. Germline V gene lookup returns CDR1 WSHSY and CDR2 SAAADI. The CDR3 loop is CASSGTSGGGTDTQYF. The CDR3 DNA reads TGCGCCAGCAGCGGGACTAGCGGGGGGGGCACAGATACGCAGTATTTT.

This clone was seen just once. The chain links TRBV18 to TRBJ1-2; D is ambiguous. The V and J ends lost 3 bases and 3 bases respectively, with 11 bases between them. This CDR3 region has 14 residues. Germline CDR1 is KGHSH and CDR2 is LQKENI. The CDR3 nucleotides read TGTGCCAGCTCACCGTTGACGGAGGACTATGGCTACACCTTC. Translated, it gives CASSPLTEDYGYTF.

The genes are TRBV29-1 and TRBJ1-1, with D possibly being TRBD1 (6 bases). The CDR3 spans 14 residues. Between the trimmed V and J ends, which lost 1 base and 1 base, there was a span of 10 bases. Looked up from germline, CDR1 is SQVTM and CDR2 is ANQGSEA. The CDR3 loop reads CSVEAGTRNTEAFF. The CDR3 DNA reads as TGCAGCGTTGAAGCTGGGACACGGAACACTGAAGCTTTCTTT.

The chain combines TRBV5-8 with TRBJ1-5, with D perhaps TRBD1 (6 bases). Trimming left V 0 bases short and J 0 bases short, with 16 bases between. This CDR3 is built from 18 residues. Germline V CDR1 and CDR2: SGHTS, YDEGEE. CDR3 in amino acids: CASSLEFGGAYSNQPQHF. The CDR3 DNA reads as TGTGCCAGCAGCTTGGAATTCGGGGGGGCTTATAGCAATCAGCCCCAGCATTTT.

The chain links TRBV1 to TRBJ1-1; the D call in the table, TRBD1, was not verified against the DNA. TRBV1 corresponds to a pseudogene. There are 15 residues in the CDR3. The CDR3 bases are TGCACCAGCAGCCAAGATGGGACAGGAAACACTGAAGCTTTCTTT. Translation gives CTSSQDGTGNTEAFF.

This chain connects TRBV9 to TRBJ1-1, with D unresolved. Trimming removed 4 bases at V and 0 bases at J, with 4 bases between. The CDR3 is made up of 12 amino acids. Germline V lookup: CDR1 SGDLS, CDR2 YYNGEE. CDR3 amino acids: CASSNMNTEAFF. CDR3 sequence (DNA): TGTGCCAGCAGCAACATGAACACTGAAGCTTTCTTT. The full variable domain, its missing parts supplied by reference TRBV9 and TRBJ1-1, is DSGVTQTPKHLITATGQRVTLRCSPRSGDLSVYWYQQSLDQGLQFLIQYYNGEERAKGNILERFSAQQFPDLHSELNLSSLELGDSALYFCASSNMNTEAFFGQGTRLTVV.